These 27 T cell receptor beta chains share one sample of origin, sequenced in a study of T-cell reconstitution after alpha-beta-depleted transplantation in children. Molecular barcoding with unique molecular identifiers was used for the TCRbeta library. Each CDR3 protein is one row after TCRdb ran MiXCR on the PCR reads. This table holds some 490,000 distinct CDR3 sequences, approximately 12% found once. This sample comprised PBMCs from the stem cell graft donor, obtained from the stem cell graft. The receptors were gathered from a human donor who donated a stem cell graft to a child with combined immunodeficiency.

The rearrangement links TRBV19 to TRBJ2-1, with TRBD1 matching 7 bases. V lost 6 bases, J lost 2 bases, and 7 bases stayed unmatched. Germline CDR1 LNHDA, CDR2 SQIVND (reference sequence). CDR3 length: 15 residues. This CDR3 is CASSDGTAPYNEQFF. CDR3 nucleotides: TGTGCCAGTAGCGATGGGACAGCGCCCTACAATGAGCAGTTCTTC.

This clonotype was detected many times. The rearrangement links TRBV28 to TRBJ2-3; 9 bases are shared with TRBD1. The CDR3 runs to 14 residues. V gave up 5 bases and J gave up 5 bases; unmatched junction bases: 5. Per germline, CDR1 MDHEN and CDR2 SYDVKM. CDR3 residues: CASSPGTGKDTQYF. The CDR3 nucleotides are TGTGCCAGCAGTCCCGGGACAGGGAAAGATACGCAGTATTTT.

V is TRBV5-1 and J is TRBJ2-1; no firm D call. The V end was cut by 0 bases, the J end by 1 base, with 14 bases between. The CDR3 totals 17 residues. Germline values: CDR1 SGHRS, CDR2 YFSETQ. The CDR3 bases are TGCGCCAGCAGCTTGGACCCTAACAGCTATTCCTACAATGAGCAGTTCTTC. Translated: CASSLDPNSYSYNEQFF.

The V call is TRBV6-2 or TRBV6-3, the J call TRBJ2-3; D is uncertain. V was shortened by 2 bases and J by 2 bases, with 8 bases between the two germline ends. The CDR3 totals 14 residues. In germline, CDR1 is MNHEY, CDR2 SVGEGT. CDR3 in amino acids: CASSYGVSTDTQYF. The CDR3 nucleotides read TGTGCCAGCAGTTACGGGGTCTCCACAGATACGCAGTATTTT.

This clonotype was detected many times. The chain has TRBV12-3 or TRBV12-4 and TRBJ1-1, with 9 bases fitting TRBD1. The CDR3 spans 14 residues. After removal of 6 bases from V and 6 bases from J, the junction contained 8 bases not matched to a gene. CDR3 sequence: CASREGQGGPEAFF. CDR3 sequence (DNA): TGTGCCAGCAGGGAGGGACAGGGAGGGCCTGAAGCTTTCTTT.

The rearrangement links TRBV7-3 to TRBJ2-1; D not resolved. The germline CDR1 and CDR2 sequences are SGHTA and FQGTGA. The CDR3 loop spans 13 amino acids. V was pared by 2 bases and J by 6 bases, with 8 bases between. This CDR3 is CASSLLPFNEQFF. In nucleotides, the CDR3 is TGTGCCAGCAGCTTATTACCCTTCAATGAGCAGTTCTTC. Supplemented by reference TRBV7-3 and TRBJ2-1, the full variable domain reads GAGVSQTPSNKVTEKGKYVELRCDPISGHTALYWYRQSLGQGPEFLIYFQGTGAADDSGLPNDRFFAVRPEGSVSTLKIQRTERGDSAVYLCASSLLPFNEQFFGPGTRLTVL.

At least ten counts were recorded for this clonotype. J is TRBJ1-1 and V is TRBV27; tentative D call: TRBD1 (5 bases). In germline, CDR1 is MNHEY, CDR2 SMNVEV (reference sequence). This CDR3 region has 12 residues. The germline V and J ends were trimmed by 3 bases and 6 bases, with 8 bases remaining between them. CDR3 nucleotides: TGTGCCAGCAGTTTTCGGGGCTCTGAAGCTTTCTTT. The encoded protein is CASSFRGSEAFF.

This clonotype was found many times. The chain carries TRBV11-3 and TRBJ2-1; maybe TRBD1 (6 bases). CDR1 is SGHNT and CDR2 is YENEEA in the germline V gene. The CDR3 has 15 amino acids. V was cut by 5 bases and J by 0 bases, with 11 bases left in between. The CDR3 here is CASSQYRVSYNEQFF. The CDR3, as DNA: TGTGCCAGCAGCCAATACAGGGTCTCCTACAATGAGCAGTTCTTC.

The chain employs TRBV6-1 and TRBJ2-2; tentatively, D is TRBD2 (5 bases). CDR3 length equals 15 residues. Trimming pared 7 bases from V and 7 bases from J, leaving 19 bases between. Germline V gives CDR1 MNHNS, CDR2 SASEGT. The CDR3: CASTPLERRGGELFF. Written as DNA, the CDR3 is TGTGCCAGCACCCCTTTGGAGCGGAGAGGCGGGGAGCTGTTTTTT.

The chain joins TRBV14 to TRBJ2-2; D is perhaps TRBD1 or TRBD2 (6 bases each). CDR1 is SGHDN, CDR2 FVKESK, per germline. Trimming removed 2 bases at V and 3 bases at J, with 13 bases between. This CDR3 region has 16 residues. CDR3 DNA sequence: TGTGCCAGCAGCCAAAGGCGGGGACACTACACCGGGGAGCTGTTTTTT. It specifies CASSQRRGHYTGELFF.

There are many counts of this clonotype. The gene calls are TRBV6-5 and TRBJ2-7, with 9 bases aligning to TRBD1. The junction had 3 bases not matched to a gene; V was cut back by 0 bases and J by 3 bases. The CDR3 is made up of 15 amino acids. Germline V CDR1 and CDR2: MNHEY, SVGAGI. CDR3 coding DNA: TGTGCCAGCAGTTACTCGGTGGGACAGGGCTACGAGCAGTACTTC. Amino acid sequence: CASSYSVGQGYEQYF.

This chain joins TRBV10-3 and TRBJ2-1, with 14 bases fitting TRBD2. Trimming at V came to 4 bases and at J to 4 bases, leaving 6 bases not matched to a gene. This CDR3 is built from 17 residues. In germline, CDR1 is ENHRY, CDR2 SYGVKD. The chain's CDR3 is CAISGGLAGGSYNEQFF. The CDR3 nucleotides read TGTGCCATCAGTGGTGGACTAGCGGGAGGATCATACAATGAGCAGTTCTTC.

V and J are TRBV5-1 and TRBJ1-1, with 11 bases aligning to TRBD1. After removal of 4 bases from V and 3 bases from J, the junction contained 5 bases not matched to a gene. The CDR3 loop spans 15 amino acids. The germline gives CDR1 SGHRS, CDR2 YFSETQ. The CDR3, as DNA: TGCGCCAGCAGCGTGGACAGGGGGCCGGACACTGAAGCTTTCTTT. Protein: CASSVDRGPDTEAFF.

This chain connects TRBV4-2 to TRBJ2-2; D perhaps matches TRBD2 (6 bases). The germline V and J ends were trimmed by 4 bases and 3 bases, with 12 bases remaining between them. The CDR3 is 15 amino acids. Germline V gene lookup returns CDR1 LGHNA and CDR2 YNFKEQ. The CDR3 spells CASSPAGKHTGELFF. The CDR3 DNA sequence: TGTGCCAGCAGCCCCGCGGGGAAGCACACCGGGGAGCTGTTTTTT.

The V and J genes are TRBV7-3 and TRBJ2-3; D is ambiguous. The germline gives CDR1 SGHTA, CDR2 FQGTGA. The CDR3 extends over 15 amino acids. Trimming removed 2 bases at V and 0 bases at J, with 9 bases between. For the CDR3, the DNA is TGTGCCAGCAGCTTACACTTTTCTAGCACAGATACGCAGTATTTT. Translation: CASSLHFSSTDTQYF.

The sample holds a few counts of this clonotype. The chain joins TRBV20-1 to TRBJ2-7; tentatively, D is TRBD1 (6 bases). V gave up 6 bases and J gave up 4 bases, with 19 bases separating them. CDR1 and CDR2 from the germline V gene are DFQATT and SNEGSKA (reference sequence). CDR3 length equals 14 residues. The CDR3 bases are TGCAGTGCCGAAAACAGGGATAAACCTTACGAGCAGTACTTC. As protein: CSAENRDKPYEQYF.

This chain links TRBV20-1 with TRBJ2-6; D is ambiguous. Per the germline V gene, CDR1 is DFQATT and CDR2 is SNEGSKA (reference sequence). The CDR3 extends over 15 amino acids. V gave up 0 bases and J gave up 0 bases, with 6 bases separating them. The CDR3 is CSARDLLSGANVLTF. CDR3 bases: TGCAGTGCTAGAGATCTTCTCTCTGGGGCCAACGTCCTGACTTTC.

The chain has TRBV6-2 or TRBV6-3 and TRBJ2-7; D is unresolved. CDR1 and CDR2 from the germline V gene are MNHEY and SVGEGT. The CDR3 has 12 amino acids. V dropped 6 bases and J dropped 4 bases, with 10 bases sitting between them. This CDR3 is CASRRESYEQYF. CDR3 in DNA: TGTGCCAGCAGAAGGGAATCATACGAGCAGTACTTC.

This clonotype has at least ten counts. The chain carries TRBV29-1 and TRBJ2-1, with 11 bases lining up with TRBD2. This CDR3 spans 15 amino acids. Looked up from germline, CDR1 is SQVTM and CDR2 is ANQGSEA. V dropped 6 bases and J dropped 10; count of bases not matched to a gene: 14. This CDR3 reads CSVLSVTSGSYEQFF. The CDR3 coding sequence is TGCAGCGTCCTAAGCGTAACTAGCGGGAGTTACGAGCAGTTCTTC.

The chain combines TRBV12-3 or TRBV12-4 with TRBJ2-3; D call uncertain. The CDR3 loop spans 16 amino acids. V shed 2 bases and J shed 1 base, with 13 bases lying between them. CDR3 in DNA: TGTGCCAGCAGTTTAACAACAATCCAGGGCACAGATACGCAGTATTTT. Translation gives CASSLTTIQGTDTQYF.

This clonotype showed up many times. The genes are TRBV4-3 and TRBJ2-7, with TRBD2 matching 15 bases. Germline V CDR1 and CDR2: LGHNA, YSLEER. After removal of 4 bases from V and 1 base from J, the junction contained 5 bases not matched to a gene. This CDR3 is 17 amino acids long. The CDR3 loop reads CASSPGLAGGSSYEQYF. The CDR3, as DNA: TGCGCCAGCAGCCCAGGACTAGCGGGGGGGTCTTCCTACGAGCAGTACTTC.

V usage is TRBV7-8 and J usage is TRBJ2-7; no reliable D call. V was cut by 3 bases and J by 6 bases, with 15 bases left in between. Looked up from germline, CDR1 is SGHVS and CDR2 is FQNEAQ. This CDR3 contains 14 residues. This chain's CDR3 is CASSFSGGPSEQYF. The CDR3 DNA sequence: TGTGCCAGCAGCTTTAGTGGCGGACCTTCCGAGCAGTACTTC.

With regard to this clonotype: The junction does not match germline at one end; this may be a read error. This sequence joins TRBV9 and TRBJ1-2; D perhaps matches TRBD1 (6 bases). This CDR3 contains 14 residues. The V gene's germline CDR1 is SGDLS and CDR2 YYNGEE. The CDR3 protein is CASTVAGHSYGYTF. In DNA form, the CDR3 reads TGTGCCAGCACCGTAGCGGGACACAGCTATGGCTACACCTTC.

This sequence joins TRBV4-3 and TRBJ1-2; TRBD1 agrees at 8 bases. The CDR3 totals 17 residues. V lost 1 base, J lost 2 bases, and 9 bases stayed unmatched. Germline CDR1 is LGHNA and CDR2 is YSLEER. This CDR3 is CASSQGLPGGLNYGYTF. CDR3 coding DNA: TGCGCCAGCAGCCAAGGTCTCCCAGGGGGCCTCAACTATGGCTACACCTTC.

On this clonotype itself: A read error is possible here, since a much larger clone lies one base away. The rearrangement links TRBV10-3 to TRBJ2-5; possible D gene TRBD2, 6 bases. Germline-derived CDR1 and CDR2 are ENHRY and SYGVKD. The CDR3 is 14 residues long. CDR3 loop: CAISELADKETRYF. The CDR3 DNA follows: TGTGCCATCAGTGAGTTAGCGGATAAAGAGACCCGGTACTTC.

V usage is TRBV11-1 and J usage is TRBJ2-1; TRBD1 aligns across 11 bases. From germline, CDR1 is SGHAT and CDR2 FQDESV (reference sequence). J gave up 4 bases and V 4 bases, and 9 bases lay outside the gene matches. The CDR3 has 17 residues. The chain's CDR3 is CASSSPSGTGGYNEQFF. CDR3 bases: TGTGCCAGCAGCTCGCCCTCCGGGACAGGGGGGTACAATGAGCAGTTCTTC.

This clonotype was counted a few times. The chain links TRBV4-1 to TRBJ1-1; unclear D gene. Per germline, CDR1 MGHRA and CDR2 YSYEKL. This CDR3 is 13 amino acids long. Trimming left V 3 bases short and J 1 base short, with 6 bases between. The CDR3 here is CASSHYGNTEAFF. The CDR3 coding sequence is TGCGCCAGCAGCCATTATGGGAACACTGAAGCTTTCTTT.